A single sample gave rise to the 3 T cell receptor beta chains below, sequenced in a study of blood T cell repertoires in COVID-19. Here immunoSEQ multiplex PCR was the method, and the copy in TCRdb shows in-frame clones only, minus some. The data hold about 210,000 clones, with approximately 86% observed a single time. Sequenced input: peripheral blood. The source of these receptors is a man aged 35-49 years with acute or convalescent COVID-19.

The chain uses TRBV10-2 and TRBJ1-1; 11 nucleotides line up with TRBD1. Per the germline V gene, CDR1 is WSHSY and CDR2 is SAAADI. This CDR3 is built from 17 residues. V was clipped by 7 bases and J by 3 bases; unmatched bases: 13. The CDR3 loop reads CASIPGQGGMGDTEAFF. CDR3 DNA sequence: TGCGCCAGCATTCCGGGACAGGGGGGTATGGGGGACACTGAAGCTTTCTTT.

The CDR3 DNA reads TGTGCCAGTATCAAGCAGCACCGTTCTAGAGGCTATGGCTACACCTTC. It codes for CASIKQHRSRGYGYTF. The V call is TRBV19, the J call TRBJ1-2, with unresolved D. Germline assignment: CDR1 LNHDA and CDR2 SQIVND (reference sequence). The CDR3 spans 16 residues. Trimming removed 7 bases at V and 4 bases at J, with 22 bases between.

This clone was seen only once. The CDR3 protein is CASSIRASGSYEQYF. The CDR3 DNA follows: TGTGCCAGTAGTATCCGCGCTAGCGGGAGCTACGAGCAGTACTTC. The chain recombines TRBV19 with TRBJ2-7; 10 bases line up with TRBD2. The ends lost 3 bases at V and 3 bases at J; junction bases unmatched: 5. The CDR3 has 15 amino acids. Germline V gene data show CDR1 as LNHDA and CDR2 as SQIVND (reference sequence). Looking up the rest from reference TRBV19 and TRBJ2-7 gives the full variable domain: DGGITQSPKYLFRKEGQNVTLSCEQNLNHDAMYWYRQDPGQGLRLIYYSQIVNDFQKGDIAEGYSVSREKKESFPLTVTSAQKNPTAFYLCASSIRASGSYEQYFGPGTRLTVT.